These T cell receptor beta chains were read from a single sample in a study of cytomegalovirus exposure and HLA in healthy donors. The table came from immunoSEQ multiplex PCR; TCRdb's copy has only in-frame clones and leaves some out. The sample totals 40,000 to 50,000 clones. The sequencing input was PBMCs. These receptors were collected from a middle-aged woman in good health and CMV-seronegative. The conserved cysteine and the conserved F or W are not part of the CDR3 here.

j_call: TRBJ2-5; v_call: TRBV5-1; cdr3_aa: ASRGEGAETQY
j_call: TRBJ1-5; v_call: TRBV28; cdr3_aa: ASSFSSYSNQPQH
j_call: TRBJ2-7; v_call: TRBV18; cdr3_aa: ASSLQIPGLAGYEQY
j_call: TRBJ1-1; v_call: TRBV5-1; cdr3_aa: ASSLGSGIAMNTEAF
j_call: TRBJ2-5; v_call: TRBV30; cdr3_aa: AWAGQSRKTQY
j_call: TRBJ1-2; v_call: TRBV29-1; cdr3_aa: SSRETGDYGYT
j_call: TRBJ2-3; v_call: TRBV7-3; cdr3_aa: ASSLTPFTDTQY
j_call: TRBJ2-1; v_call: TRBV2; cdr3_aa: ASMGTSGSMYEQF
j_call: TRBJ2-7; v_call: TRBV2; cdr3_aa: ASSAGFPYEQY
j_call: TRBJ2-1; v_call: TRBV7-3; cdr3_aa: ASSLGVGGNEQF
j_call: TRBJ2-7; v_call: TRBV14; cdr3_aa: ASSQVPQIYEQY
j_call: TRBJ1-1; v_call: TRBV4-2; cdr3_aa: ASSHIGQGAMNTEAF
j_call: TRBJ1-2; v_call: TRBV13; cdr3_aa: ASSYDRGDFGYT
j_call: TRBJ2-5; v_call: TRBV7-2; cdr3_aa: ASSSGGGVGETQY
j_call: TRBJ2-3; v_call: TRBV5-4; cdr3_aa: ASSKRGSQGTADTQY
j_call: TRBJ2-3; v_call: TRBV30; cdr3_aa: AWSVLRQSGDTQY
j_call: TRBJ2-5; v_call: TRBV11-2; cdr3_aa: ASSPDSLGLAREGETQY
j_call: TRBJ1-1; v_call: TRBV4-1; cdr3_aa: ASSQGWGLVTEAF
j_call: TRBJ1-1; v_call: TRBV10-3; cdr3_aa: AISSPGQGKTEDF
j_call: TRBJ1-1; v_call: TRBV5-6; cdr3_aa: ASSTFKTEMNTEAF
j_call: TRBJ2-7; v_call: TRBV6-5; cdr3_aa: ASSYRQGGYEQY
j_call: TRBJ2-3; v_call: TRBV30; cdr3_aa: AWSVLAGGLTDTQY
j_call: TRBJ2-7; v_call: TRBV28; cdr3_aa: ASTVGLAGTYEQY
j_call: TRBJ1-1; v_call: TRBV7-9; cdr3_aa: ASSLLGHVTEAF
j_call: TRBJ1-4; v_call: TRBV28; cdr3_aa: ASTTSDGGEKLF
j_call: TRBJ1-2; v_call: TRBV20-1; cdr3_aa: SGEEVYGYT
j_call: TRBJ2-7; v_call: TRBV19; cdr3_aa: ATSTGSSYEQY
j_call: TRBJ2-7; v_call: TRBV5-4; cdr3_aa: ASSIDRNGRYEQY